This entry lists 8 T cell receptor beta chains sequenced from one sample in a study of cytomegalovirus exposure and HLA in healthy donors. The primer mix had 60 Vbeta and 13 Jbeta primers. Assay used: immunoSEQ multiplex PCR; TCRdb lists only in-frame clones, some missing. This table has roughly 100,000 clones, approximately 66% appearing once. What was sequenced was PBMCs. All receptors come from a woman in her forties or fifties in good health and CMV-seronegative.

The V and J genes are TRBV15 and TRBJ1-6; D unclear. The length of the CDR3 is 16 residues. The germline V gene encodes CDR1 LNHNV and CDR2 YYDKDF (reference sequence). Trimming removed 1 base from V and 0 bases from J, with 7 bases in between. Here the CDR3 DNA reads TGTGCCACCAGCAGAGCGGGTAGCTCCTATAATTCACCCCTCCACTTT. It encodes CATSRAGSSYNSPLHF.

The rearrangement uses TRBV5-1 and TRBJ2-1; D not certain. The CDR3 runs to 15 residues. V lost 3 bases and J lost 10, with 20 bases in between. From germline, CDR1 is SGHRS and CDR2 YFSETQ. CDR3 amino acids: CASSYSGGQQWEQFF. The CDR3 DNA reads as TGCGCCAGCAGCTACTCCGGTGGGCAGCAATGGGAGCAGTTCTTC.

This CDR3 is CASSLVGPQRGSGNTIYF. The CDR3 DNA sequence: TGTGCCAGCAGCTTGGTTGGACCCCAGCGGGGGTCTGGAAACACCATATATTTT. The chain is built from TRBV5-8 and TRBJ1-3; tentatively, D is TRBD1 (5 bases). The CDR3 loop spans 18 amino acids. Germline CDR1 and CDR2: SGHTS and YDEGEE. Trimming took 0 bases from V and 1 from J, leaving 17 bases between them.

CDR3 DNA: TGTGCCAGCAGCCCCAGTCCCAGCTCCTACAATGAGCAGTTCTTC. As protein: CASSPSPSSYNEQFF. V is TRBV7-3 and J is TRBJ2-1; D remains ambiguous. Trimming cost V 5 bases and J 0 bases, with 11 bases left between them. Germline assignment: CDR1 SGHTA and CDR2 FQGTGA. This CDR3 is built from 15 residues. The full variable domain, with the rest looked up from reference TRBV7-3 and TRBJ2-1, is GAGVSQTPSNKVTEKGKYVELRCDPISGHTALYWYRQSLGQGPEFLIYFQGTGAADDSGLPNDRFFAVRPEGSVSTLKIQRTERGDSAVYLCASSPSPSSYNEQFFGPGTRLTVL.

The genes are TRBV30 and TRBJ1-2; D is ambiguous. Trimming pared 0 bases from V and 6 bases from J, leaving 11 bases between. Germline-derived CDR1 and CDR2 are GTSNPN and SVGIG (reference sequence). The length of the CDR3 is 13 residues. This CDR3 reads CAWSVSGFDGYTF. In nucleotides, the CDR3 is TGTGCCTGGAGTGTTTCGGGGTTCGATGGCTACACCTTC.

In this sample, this clone turned up a few times. This chain uses TRBV28 with TRBJ2-1; 8 bases map to TRBD2. The J segment lost 8 bases and the V segment lost 4 bases, leaving 19 bases of the junction unmatched. CDR3 length equals 18 residues. Per the germline V gene, CDR1 is MDHEN and CDR2 is SYDVKM. The CDR3 loop reads CASSSRGKQLAGKDEQFF. Here the CDR3 DNA reads TGTGCCAGCAGTTCCCGCGGAAAACAGTTAGCGGGAAAGGATGAGCAGTTCTTC.

This clone was observed a handful of times. J is TRBJ2-3 and V is TRBV19, with 10 bases lining up with TRBD2. The CDR3 contains 13 residues. Germline V gene data show CDR1 as LNHDA and CDR2 as SQIVND (reference sequence). V trimming: 10 bases; J trimming: 4 bases; junction bases outside the gene matches: 5. The CDR3 region is CATSSGGSDTQYF. The CDR3 region has the DNA TGTGCCACATCTAGCGGGGGTTCAGATACGCAGTATTTT.

The genes are TRBV11-2 and TRBJ2-1, with no clear D. Germline CDR1 and CDR2: SGHAT and FQNNGV. CDR3 length equals 14 residues. Trimming took off 5 bases at V and 9 bases at J, with 17 bases between the two ends. For the CDR3, the DNA is TGTGCCAGCAGCACCTCGCCGAGCCCGAGTGAGCAGTTCTTC. It translates to CASSTSPSPSEQFF.